This T cell receptor (beta chain) is from a study of T cells after yellow fever vaccination. Study-level results: Post-booster repertoires contained most primary-vaccination clones again (approximately 97% CD4, approximately 86% CD8).

Looked up from germline, CDR1 is MNHNS and CDR2 is SASEGT. With 6 bases removed from V and 9 bases from J, the gap between germline ends came to 20 bases. This CDR3 has 14 residues. Synthesis of TCR cDNA relied on 5'RACE template switching, which attached a universal primer site and UMIs. TCRdb called the 5' RACE reads again in MiXCR, with one record for every CDR3 protein. The table has about 400,000 distinct CDR3 sequences, 6.2% seen once. In this sample, this clonotype turned up a few times. Its cognate antigen is unknown. This TCR was sampled from a man aged 25-40 years who received the YFV17D yellow fever vaccine. The V call is TRBV6-1, the J call TRBJ1-2; D is undetermined. This sample comprised PBMCs, obtained 5 days after the yellow fever booster vaccination. The CDR3 protein is CASSSPPEKYSYTF. CDR3 sequence (DNA): TGTGCCAGCAGCAGCCCACCCGAAAAGTATAGCTACACCTTC.